This entry features one T cell receptor beta chain sequence. TCRdb fed the PCR reads into MiXCR, producing one record per CDR3 protein. Counted here are about half a million distinct CDR3 sequences, roughly a fifth occurring once; the ten biggest clones make up under 0.85%. The sample originates from a study of molecular identifiers for immune sequencing clone quantification. Turning to the study itself: RNA, taken in replicates from about 21,000 or 97,000 naive CD8 cells, was split five ways, with four sequenced.

Each library that profiled naive CD8 cells came from approximately 20,000 to 1,000,000 sorted cells with 10%, 30% or 50% RNA. Naive CD8 T cells were sorted as CD8+CD4-CCR7+CD45RA+. The specimen was naive CD8+ T cells from blood, with Jurkat cell RNA spiked in. Subset given: FACS-sorted CD8+CD4-CCR7+CD45RA+ naive T cells. This clonotype was obtained from a human donor in good health. Some libraries in this study had Jurkat cell RNA spiked in.

This CDR3 is CASRPGQGASYEQYF. The CDR3 nucleotides are TGTGCCAGCAGGCCGGGACAGGGGGCTTCCTACGAGCAGTACTTC. The chain carries TRBV2 and TRBJ2-7; 12 bases agree with TRBD1. This CDR3 has 15 residues. Unmatched junction bases numbered 4, after V lost 6 bases and J lost 1 base. The germline V gene has CDR1 SNHLY and CDR2 FYNNEI.